This T cell receptor (beta chain) derives from a study of blood T cell repertoires in COVID-19. On the study more broadly: Sites across the United States, Italy and Spain contributed samples from acute and convalescent COVID-19. The analysed material was cDNA or gDNA that came from T cells, B-cell-depleted T cells, or PBMCs.

In the source study's methods: Quantification of nucleated cells was approximated via reference gene primer amplification. TCRdb's copy holds only in-frame clones and misses some; the assay was immunoSEQ multiplex PCR. V and J calls and clone size are as listed in that table; D and trimming were resolved from the DNA. The table records about 260,000 clones, 80% to 85% of them present only once. Germline trimming cut 0 bases from V and 1 base from J; bases unmatched to any gene: 5. There are 17 residues in the CDR3. Germline V gene sequence: CDR1 LGHDT, CDR2 YNNKEL (reference sequence). The chain combines TRBV3-1 (or the pseudogene TRBV3-2) with TRBJ1-1; TRBD1 matches 10 bases. Material for sequencing was peripheral blood. The clonotype originates from a middle-aged woman who had recovered from COVID-19. The CDR3 here is CASSQDMDRGWNTEAFF. As DNA, the CDR3 is TGTGCCAGCAGCCAAGACATGGACAGGGGGTGGAACACTGAAGCTTTCTTT.